This TCR beta chain was captured in a study of blood T cell repertoires in COVID-19. On the study more broadly: Acute-phase and convalescent COVID-19 samples originated in the United States, Italy and Spain.

Repertoires were generated with immunoSEQ multiplex PCR, while TCRdb's copy carries only in-frame clones and drops some. The data hold a few hundred thousand clones, with roughly 90% observed a single time. Trimming left V 3 bases short and J 3 bases short, with 15 bases between. Germline lookup yields CDR1 LNHDA and CDR2 SQIVND (reference sequence). The CDR3 spans 16 residues. Followed longitudinally, the Seattle patients had been enrolled during active infection. The clonotype was recovered from a woman in her 30s with COVID-19, enrolled during active disease. This chain joins TRBV19 and TRBJ2-1; D is perhaps TRBD2 (6 bases). The sequenced material came from peripheral blood. The CDR3 here is CASSIGGTPSYNEQFF. DNA of the CDR3: TGTGCCAGTAGTATTGGGGGGACCCCGAGCTACAATGAGCAGTTCTTC.